This T cell receptor beta chain derives from a study of T cell repertoires in ileal Crohn's disease. Whole-study findings and limits: Active smokers at surgery had more clonal expansions than non-smokers. Endoscopy was done a median around 6.9 months after surgery.

Germline V gene data show CDR1 as MGHDK and CDR2 as SYGVNS. This CDR3 is built from 14 residues. V was shortened by 3 bases and J by 3 bases, with 9 bases between the two germline ends. Profiling relied on immunoSEQ multiplex PCR, and the TCRdb table lists in-frame clones only, not all of them. This sample has about 62,000 clones; 70% to 90% occur once, and the top ten carry under 2.5%. With regard to this clone: The antigen remains unidentified.

Time point: neoterminal ileum biopsy at postoperative endoscopy, about 6 months after surgery. Input material: ileal tissue. This rearrangement joins TRBV25-1 to TRBJ2-1, with D hard to call. This receptor was identified in an adult with Crohn's disease. CDR3 residues: CASSDFGGYNEQFF. DNA of the CDR3: TGTGCCAGCAGTGATTTCGGCGGCTACAATGAGCAGTTCTTC.